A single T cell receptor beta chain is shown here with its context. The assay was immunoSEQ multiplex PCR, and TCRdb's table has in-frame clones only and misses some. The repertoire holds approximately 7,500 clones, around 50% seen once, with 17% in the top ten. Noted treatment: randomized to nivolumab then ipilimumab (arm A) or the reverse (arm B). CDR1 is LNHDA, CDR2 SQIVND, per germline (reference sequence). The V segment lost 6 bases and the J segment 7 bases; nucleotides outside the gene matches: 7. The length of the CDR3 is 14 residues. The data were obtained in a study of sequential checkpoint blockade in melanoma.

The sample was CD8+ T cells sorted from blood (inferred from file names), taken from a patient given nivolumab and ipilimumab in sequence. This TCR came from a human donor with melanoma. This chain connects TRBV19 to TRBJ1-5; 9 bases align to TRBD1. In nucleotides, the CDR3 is TGTGCCAGTAGCTTGGGGACAGGGACGCAGCCCCAGCATTTT. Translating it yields CASSLGTGTQPQHF.